This TCR beta chain appears in the sequencing data of a study of T cell responses to AZD1222 COVID-19 vaccine. The protocol was immunoSEQ multiplex PCR, while the TCRdb copy is restricted to in-frame clones and leaves out a portion. The sample includes 110,000 to 150,000 clones, roughly 90% seen only once; the top ten take over 1.5%. V was shortened by 10 bases and J by 7 bases, with 14 bases between the two germline ends. The germline CDR1 and CDR2 sequences are MNHEY and SVGAGI. The CDR3 contains 12 residues. Notes on the study in general: Females outnumbered males among donors, who were mostly white British; clonal diversity was possibly underestimated.

Points on this clone: Its antigen is as yet unknown.

V and J are TRBV6-5 and TRBJ1-5; no definite D call. The receptor was isolated from an adult in good health. Sequenced here: peripheral blood, sampled on day 0 of AZD1222 vaccination. CDR3 coding DNA: TGTGCCACTAACGCCGAGGACCAGCCCCAGCATTTT. Protein sequence: CATNAEDQPQHF.